This TCR beta chain was sequenced in a study of glioma-infiltrating T cells after dendritic cell vaccination. Profiled with immunoSEQ multiplex PCR; TCRdb holds only in-frame clones, not every one. The data contain about 63,000 clones, over 75% of them seen just once; the ten biggest clones take up approximately 8.9%. The CDR3 length is 15 residues. Trimming took 4 bases from V and 2 from J; bases not matched to a gene: 3. Germline V gives CDR1 SGHRS, CDR2 YFSETQ. As to time point: after dendritic cell vaccination, including at tumor progression/relapse. This clone was seen once. The J gene is TRBJ2-2, the V gene TRBV5-1, with 9 bases aligning to TRBD1. The TCR originated in a human donor with glioblastoma. The material was blood, obtained after dendritic cell vaccination. CDR3 DNA sequence: TGCGCCAGCAGCGTGGGACAGGGTAACACCGGGGAGCTGTTTTTT. Protein sequence: CASSVGQGNTGELFF. Supplemented by reference TRBV5-1 and TRBJ2-2, the full variable domain reads KAGVTQTPRYLIKTRGQQVTLSCSPISGHRSVSWYQQTPGQGLQFLFEYFSETQRNKGNFPGRFSGRQFSNSRSEMNVSTLELGDSALYLCASSVGQGNTGELFFGEGSRLTVL.